This T cell receptor beta chain was retrieved from a study of cytomegalovirus exposure and HLA in healthy donors. Study-level results: The study listed around 150 cytomegalovirus-associated TCR beta chains. Analyzed later, most CMV-associated TCR beta chains appeared HLA-restricted.

The PCR ran on 60 Vbeta and 13 Jbeta primers. Profiling relied on immunoSEQ multiplex PCR, and the TCRdb table lists in-frame clones only, not all of them. The sample has around 150,000 clones; roughly 80% are singletons. In regard to this clone: Its cognate antigen is unknown.

Donors were nominally healthy when sampled, though unrecorded immune exposures were likely. Material: PBMCs. The clonotype originates from a male donor in good health and CMV-seronegative.

The CDR3 sequence: CASSLGQFEGQFF. CDR3 sequence (DNA): TGTGCCAGCAGCTTGGGACAATTTGAGGGGCAGTTCTTC. The rearrangement links TRBV5-4 to TRBJ2-1; D perhaps matches TRBD2 (5 bases). The CDR3 is 13 amino acids. V lost 0 bases and J lost 12, with 13 bases in between. Germline V gene lookup returns CDR1 SGHNT and CDR2 YYREEE (reference sequence).